This is a list of T cell receptor beta chains from one sample in a study of blood T cell repertoires in COVID-19. Some clones are missing from TCRdb's copy, which holds only in-frame ones; the method was immunoSEQ multiplex PCR. The table includes hundreds of thousands of clones, approximately 88% detected once. Sequencing was done on a sample of PBMCs or T cells enriched from blood (not recorded which). These receptor sequences come from a man between 60 and 70 years old who had recovered from COVID-19. Each CDR3 is given with its conserved first and last residue. A D gene is named only where the DNA matches it firmly. Part of the rows lack a size; the others show once, few, many or a class for expanded clones.

size,V,J,D,DNA,CDR3
.,TRBV4-3,TRBJ1-5,.,TGCGCCAGCAGCCAAGATCTGGCGGCAGGCAATCAGCCCCAGCATTTT,CASSQDLAAGNQPQHF
.,TRBV19,TRBJ2-5,TRBD2,TGTGCCAGTAGTGTAGCTCCGGGACTAGCGGGAGGGAGGGAGACCCAGTACTTC,CASSVAPGLAGGRETQYF
.,TRBV6-6,TRBJ2-3,TRBD2,TGTGCCAGCAGCTCACTAGCGGGAGATATAGATACGCAGTATTTT,CASSSLAGDIDTQYF
.,TRBV10-3,TRBJ1-2,TRBD1,TGTGCCATCAGTGGGACAGGGTCTGATGGCTACACCTTC,CAISGTGSDGYTF
.,TRBV6-2/TRBV6-3,TRBJ1-2,TRBD1,TGTGCCAGCAGTGTAACAGGGGAAAGCTATGGCTACACCTTC,CASSVTGESYGYTF
.,TRBV9,TRBJ2-2,TRBD2,TGTGCCAGCAGCTCCCGGCTAGCGGGAGCGGGGACCGGGGAGCTGTTTTTT,CASSSRLAGAGTGELFF
.,TRBV6-5,TRBJ1-1,.,TGTGCCAGCAGTTACTCGATTGGGGGCGGGAACACTGAAGCTTTCTTT,CASSYSIGGGNTEAFF
.,TRBV5-4,TRBJ2-7,TRBD1,TGTGCCAGCAGCTTGGTACAGGGGGATAACGAGCAGTACTTC,CASSLVQGDNEQYF
.,TRBV24-1,TRBJ2-1,TRBD2,TGTGCCACCAGTGACGATAGCGGGAGAATCTACAATGAGCAGTTCTTC,CATSDDSGRIYNEQFF
.,TRBV7-9,TRBJ2-1,.,TGTGCCAGCAGCCCCGGGGATGAGCAGTTCTTC,CASSPGDEQFF
.,TRBV27,TRBJ2-5,TRBD2,TGTGCCAGCAGTCCACTTATGGGGGAGGGTTTGGAGACCCAGTACTTC,CASSPLMGEGLETQYF
.,TRBV11-3,TRBJ2-1,TRBD2,TGTGCCAGCAGCATCAAGCCGGGACTAGCGGGATTCAATGAGCAGTTCTTC,CASSIKPGLAGFNEQFF
.,TRBV7-3,TRBJ1-1,.,TGTGCCAGCAGCTTGGCGGGGGGAAACACTGAAGCTTTCTTT,CASSLAGGNTEAFF
.,TRBV7-2,TRBJ2-1,TRBD2,TGTGCCAGCAGCTTAGATCGTTCACTAGCGGGAGTGGGCAGCAATGAGCAGTTCTTC,CASSLDRSLAGVGSNEQFF
few,TRBV6-2/TRBV6-3,TRBJ1-2,.,TGTGCCAGCAGTCCGGGAATTAACTATGGCTACACCTTC,CASSPGINYGYTF
.,TRBV29-1,TRBJ2-7,TRBD2,TGCAGCGTTGAAGTTCTAGCGGGGAGATACGAGCAGTACTTC,CSVEVLAGRYEQYF
.,TRBV14,TRBJ2-2,TRBD1,TGTGCCAGCAGCGCGTCGGACAGGGTCCGGGAGCTGTTTTTT,CASSASDRVRELFF
.,TRBV4-1,TRBJ1-1,TRBD1,TGCGCCAGCAGCCAGGTCGACAGGGACACCCCCACTGAAGCTTTCTTT,CASSQVDRDTPTEAFF
.,TRBV19,TRBJ1-6,.,TGTGCCAGTAATTCGGACAGCTATAATTCACCCCTCCACTTT,CASNSDSYNSPLHF
.,TRBV19,TRBJ2-7,TRBD2,TGTGCCAGTAGTCCTTGGACTAGCGGGACGTACGAGCAGTACTTC,CASSPWTSGTYEQYF
.,TRBV28,TRBJ2-7,.,TGTGCCAGCAGTTTGTTAGCAGGAGGGTGGGAGCAGTACTTC,CASSLLAGGWEQYF
.,TRBV6-1,TRBJ2-7,.,TGTGCCAGCAGTGATTCCCCAGAAATAGGGGTCTACGAGCAGTACTTC,CASSDSPEIGVYEQYF
.,TRBV3-1/TRBV3-2,TRBJ2-3,TRBD2,TGTGCCAGCAGTCAACAACAACCGGGACTAGCGATAGATACGCAGTATTTT,CASSQQQPGLAIDTQYF
.,TRBV7-2,TRBJ2-7,TRBD1,TGTGCCAGCAGCTTAAGACAGGGGGGTAAGAGGTACGAGCAGTACTTC,CASSLRQGGKRYEQYF
.,TRBV5-1,TRBJ2-7,.,TGCGCCAGCAGCTCATTGCCACCGGGGGGCACCTCCTACGAGCAGTACTTC,CASSSLPPGGTSYEQYF
.,TRBV5-1,TRBJ2-5,TRBD2,TGCGCCAGCAGCCCGGGCGGGGGGACGGAGACCCAGTACTTC,CASSPGGGTETQYF
once,TRBV5-5,TRBJ2-1,TRBD2,TGTGCCAGCTCCCAGTCCGGGACTAGTTACTATGAGCAGTTCTTC,CASSQSGTSYYEQFF
.,TRBV18,TRBJ1-1,.,TGTGCCAGCTCAGCTGCCTTTCGAGCCATAAACACTGAAGCTTTCTTT,CASSAAFRAINTEAFF
.,TRBV7-2,TRBJ2-2,TRBD2,TGTGCCAGCAGCTCTTACCCGACTAGCGGGAGGGTGGCCGGGGAGCTGTTTTTT,CASSSYPTSGRVAGELFF